These T cell receptor beta chains were read from a single sample in a study of blood T cell repertoires in COVID-19. Repertoires were generated with immunoSEQ multiplex PCR, while TCRdb's copy carries only in-frame clones and drops some. Altogether roughly 250,000 clones are present, roughly four fifths being singletons, with the ten largest covering 4%. The sequenced sample was peripheral blood. The receptors were sampled from a man aged 50 to 60 with acute or convalescent COVID-19. The CDR3 runs from the conserved cysteine through the conserved F or W. A D gene is named only where the DNA matches it firmly. Some rows mark clone size as missing; the rest say once, few, many or name a class of expanded clone.

cdr3_aa cdr3_nt j_call d_call clone_size v_call
CASREGQARSGYTF TGTGCCAGCAGGGAAGGACAGGCAAGGTCTGGCTACACCTTC TRBJ1-2 TRBD1 . TRBV6-1
CASSLGGTSGSSYNEQFF TGTGCCAGCAGCTTAGGGGGGACTAGCGGGAGTTCCTACAATGAGCAGTTCTTC TRBJ2-1 TRBD2 . TRBV11-3
CASSLTKNSRELFF TGTGCCAGCAGCTTAACCAAGAATAGCCGGGAGCTGTTTTTT TRBJ2-2 . . TRBV13
CASSQETGQGASNSPLHF TGTGCCAGCTCACAAGAGACCGGACAGGGGGCTAGTAATTCACCCCTCCACTTT TRBJ1-6 TRBD1 . TRBV18
CASSIQGGVSGELFF TGTGCCAGTAGTATACAGGGTGGTGTGTCCGGGGAGCTGTTTTTT TRBJ2-2 . . TRBV19
CASGANTIYF TGTGCCAGCGGGGCCAACACCATATATTTT TRBJ1-3 . . TRBV6-5
CASSLLADTVEQYF TGTGCCAGCAGCTTACTAGCGGACACGGTCGAGCAGTACTTC TRBJ2-7 TRBD2 . TRBV11-3
CASSLRVNEQFF TGTGCCAGCAGCTTACGCGTAAATGAGCAGTTCTTC TRBJ2-1 . few TRBV11-3
CASSLDPRSYTEAFF TGCGCCAGCAGCTTGGATCCACGGTCCTACACTGAAGCTTTCTTT TRBJ1-1 . . TRBV5-1
CAISGDSGRDQYF TGTGCCATCAGTGGTGATAGCGGGAGGGATCAGTACTTC TRBJ2-7 TRBD2 . TRBV10-3
CASLGGTNYGYTF TGTGCCAGCTTGGGCGGGACTAACTATGGCTACACCTTC TRBJ1-2 . . TRBV6-5
CASRPGANYEQYF TGTGCCAGCAGACCAGGGGCGAACTACGAGCAGTACTTC TRBJ2-7 . . TRBV6-5
CASSSLDFNEQFF TGTGCCAGCAGCTCTCTCGACTTCAATGAGCAGTTCTTC TRBJ2-1 . . TRBV7-9
CASSRGLAEKLFF TGTGCCAGCAGCCGAGGATTGGCTGAAAAACTGTTTTTT TRBJ1-4 . . TRBV14
CASSLDPPGWSTGELFF TGTGCCAGCAGCTTAGATCCCCCGGGGTGGAGCACCGGGGAGCTGTTTTTT TRBJ2-2 . . TRBV7-9
CASSLFRTGVNTEAFF TGCGCCAGCAGCTTGTTCAGGACAGGCGTGAACACTGAAGCTTTCTTT TRBJ1-1 TRBD1 . TRBV5-1
CASTIQGHTDTQYF TGTGCCAGCACAATTCAGGGGCACACAGATACGCAGTATTTT TRBJ2-3 . . TRBV2
CASSQVDEKLFF TGTGCCAGCAGCCAAGTAGATGAAAAACTGTTTTTT TRBJ1-4 . . TRBV3-1/TRBV3-2
CATSRSLAGSSTDTQYF TGTGCCACCAGCAGGTCGTTAGCCGGCTCTAGCACAGATACGCAGTATTTT TRBJ2-3 . once TRBV15
CASSLAPSSYNEQFF TGTGCCAGCAGCTTAGCGCCGAGCTCCTACAATGAGCAGTTCTTC TRBJ2-1 . . TRBV11-2
CASSLPQFNEQFF TGTGCCAGCAGTTTGCCGCAGTTCAATGAGCAGTTCTTC TRBJ2-1 . . TRBV28
CASSLPAGGSHGYTF TGCGCCAGCAGCCTCCCCGCGGGGGGGTCCCATGGCTACACCTTC TRBJ1-2 . few TRBV5-1
CASSAQLAGGPSITGELFF TGTGCCAGCAGCGCCCAACTAGCGGGGGGCCCCTCCATCACCGGGGAGCTGTTTTTT TRBJ2-2 TRBD2 . TRBV9
CASSLGLNTGELFF TGTGCCAGCAGCTTAGGACTGAACACCGGGGAGCTGTTTTTT TRBJ2-2 . . TRBV11-2
CSARAGFEQYF TGCAGTGCTAGGGCCGGGTTTGAGCAGTACTTC TRBJ2-7 . few TRBV20-1